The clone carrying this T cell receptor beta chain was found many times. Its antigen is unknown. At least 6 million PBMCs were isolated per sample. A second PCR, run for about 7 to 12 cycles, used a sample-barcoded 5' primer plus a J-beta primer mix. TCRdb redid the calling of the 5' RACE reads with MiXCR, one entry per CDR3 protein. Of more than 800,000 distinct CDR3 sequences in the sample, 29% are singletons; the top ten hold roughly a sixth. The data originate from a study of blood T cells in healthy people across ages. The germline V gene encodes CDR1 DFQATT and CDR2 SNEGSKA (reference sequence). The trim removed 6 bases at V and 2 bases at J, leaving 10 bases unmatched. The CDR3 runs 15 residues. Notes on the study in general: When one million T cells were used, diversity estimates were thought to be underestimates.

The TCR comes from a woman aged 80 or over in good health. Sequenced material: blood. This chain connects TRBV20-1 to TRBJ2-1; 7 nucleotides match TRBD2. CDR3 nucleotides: TGCAGTGCCCTCCCTCTAGCGGCTACCTACAATGAGCAGTTCTTC. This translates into CSALPLAATYNEQFF.